The sample holds many counts of the clone carrying this T cell receptor beta chain. What it binds is not known. The CDR3 runs to 12 residues. Germline CDR1 reads SGHVS; CDR2 reads FQNEAQ. V lost 5 bases and J lost 7, with 9 bases in between. Each CDR3 protein is one row after TCRdb ran MiXCR on the reads. Here the sample spans around 120,000 distinct CDR3 sequences, about 24% being singletons. The sample is drawn from a study of T cell repertoires in cytomegalovirus infection. The sample taken for sequencing was PBMCs, sequenced either directly or after in vitro stimulation (not recorded which). The source of this sequence is a human donor in good health (CMV status not recorded). Some clones in this sample may be carry-over from other donors' samples. The V and J genes are TRBV7-8 and TRBJ2-1, with D uncertain. The CDR3 spells CASSIDQNEQFF. The CDR3 DNA reads TGTGCCAGCAGCATTGACCAGAATGAGCAGTTCTTC.